Presented here are 24 T cell receptor beta chains from one specimen sequenced in a study of T-cell reconstitution after alpha-beta-depleted transplantation in children. Unique molecular identifiers featured in how the TCRbeta library was prepared. TCRdb re-analysed the PCR reads in MiXCR, keeping a single row per CDR3 protein. The profile shows around 450,000 distinct CDR3 sequences, 10% of them singletons. Sequenced material: PBMCs, taken before TCRalphabeta/CD19-depleted stem cell transplant. The receptors were gathered from a child aged 2 to 10 with inherited bone marrow failure, due to receive a stem cell transplant.

V and J are TRBV28 and TRBJ2-5; the match to TRBD1 covers 7 bases. J gave up 4 bases and V 8 bases, and 22 bases lay outside the gene matches. Germline V gives CDR1 MDHEN, CDR2 SYDVKM. This CDR3 spans 18 amino acids. The chain's CDR3 is CASRTYTGDRVRGETQYF. The CDR3, as DNA: TGTGCCAGCCGAACTTACACTGGAGACAGGGTGAGGGGAGAGACCCAGTACTTC.

The genes are TRBV11-2 and TRBJ2-3; 7 nucleotides agree with TRBD1. The germline gives CDR1 SGHAT, CDR2 FQNNGV. This CDR3 comprises 12 residues. Trimming cost V 4 bases and J 10 bases; bases outside gene matches: 5. CDR3 loop: CASSWQGDAQYF. DNA of the CDR3: TGTGCCAGCAGCTGGCAGGGGGATGCGCAGTATTTT.

At least ten counts were recorded for this clonotype. The gene calls are TRBV5-1 and TRBJ2-7, with D hard to call. The CDR3 sequence is 16 residues long. V gave up 0 bases and J gave up 2 bases, with 15 bases separating them. CDR1 SGHRS and CDR2 YFSETQ come from the germline V gene. The CDR3 DNA is TGCGCCAGCAGCTTGGAATCCGGACCCGTCCCCTACGAGCAGTACTTC. Its translation is CASSLESGPVPYEQYF.

This clonotype was seen repeatedly, ten times or more. The CDR3, as DNA: TGCAGTGCTAGATGGGGGGGCGCAACTAATGAAAAACTGTTTTTT. It codes for CSARWGGATNEKLFF. V and J are TRBV20-1 and TRBJ1-4; D might be TRBD1 (6 bases). Germline V CDR1 and CDR2: DFQATT, SNEGSKA (reference sequence). With 2 bases removed from V and 0 bases from J, the gap between germline ends came to 10 bases. The CDR3 covers 15 residues.

The rearrangement joins TRBV3-1 to TRBJ2-3; D remains ambiguous. Deletions cut 1 base from V and 2 bases from J, with 13 bases between. This CDR3 has 16 residues. CDR1 and CDR2 from the germline V gene are LGHDT and YNNKEL (reference sequence). CDR3: CASSQGRSRITDTQYF. The CDR3 DNA follows: TGTGCCAGCAGCCAAGGACGGAGCCGAATCACAGATACGCAGTATTTT.

In this sample, this clonotype turned up many times. The chain couples TRBV7-8 to TRBJ2-1; TRBD2 matches 7 bases. V lost 7 bases, J lost 2 bases, and 11 bases stayed unmatched. Germline CDR1 reads SGHVS; CDR2 reads FQNEAQ. The CDR3 runs 16 residues. As DNA, the CDR3 is TGTGCCAGCACCCCCTTGCGGGAGCGGACCTACAATGAGCAGTTCTTC. Protein: CASTPLRERTYNEQFF.

This clonotype appeared many times. This chain joins TRBV29-1 and TRBJ2-3, with 7 bases aligning to TRBD2. The V and J ends lost 4 bases and 1 base, in that order; junction bases with no gene match: 8. Germline assignment: CDR1 SQVTM and CDR2 ANQGSEA. This CDR3 comprises 15 residues. Here the CDR3 DNA reads TGCAGCGTTGTCTCCGCGGGAGAAGGCACAGATACGCAGTATTTT. The encoded protein is CSVVSAGEGTDTQYF.

This clonotype was counted ten times or more. The chain uses TRBV12-3 or TRBV12-4 and TRBJ2-1, with 13 positions matching TRBD2. CDR3 length equals 16 residues. V dropped 6 bases and J dropped 4; count of bases not matched to a gene: 6. The CDR3 nucleotides read TGTGCCAGCAGGCCCAAGACTAGCGGGAGGTACAATGAGCAGTTCTTC. Translating it yields CASRPKTSGRYNEQFF.

This clonotype showed up many times. The chain uses TRBV28 and TRBJ2-5, with 7 bases fitting TRBD1. This CDR3 spans 13 amino acids. Germline values: CDR1 MDHEN, CDR2 SYDVKM. Unmatched junction bases numbered 5, after V lost 6 bases and J lost 4 bases. The CDR3 sequence: CASSETGRETQYF. CDR3 nucleotides: TGTGCCAGCAGCGAGACAGGGAGAGAGACCCAGTACTTC.

At least ten counts were recorded for this clonotype. The J gene is TRBJ2-7, the V gene TRBV6-2 or TRBV6-3, with 7 bases identical to TRBD2. V lost 2 bases to trimming and J lost 7 bases; unmatched junction nucleotides: 8. CDR1 MNHEY and CDR2 SVGEGT come from the germline V gene. The CDR3 is 14 amino acids. In DNA form, the CDR3 reads TGTGCCAGCAGTTACGGGAGGGCCTCGAGTGAGCAGTACTTC. Its protein is CASSYGRASSEQYF.

Worth noting for this clonotype: A much larger clone differs by one base, so this may be a read error. The chain recombines TRBV7-9 with TRBJ2-1, with TRBD2 identical over 11 bases. The CDR3 totals 16 residues. After removal of 6 bases from V and 4 bases from J, the junction contained 8 bases not matched to a gene. The germline CDR1 and CDR2 sequences are SEHNR and FQNEAQ (reference sequence). The CDR3 loop is CASRPGTSGRYNEQFF. As DNA, the CDR3 is TGTGCCAGCAGACCGGGGACTAGCGGACGATACAATGAGCAGTTCTTC.

This clonotype was picked up many times. The chain is built from TRBV5-6 and TRBJ2-5, with 9 bases aligning to TRBD1. V was clipped by 3 bases and J by 5 bases; unmatched bases: 5. The CDR3 totals 14 residues. Germline assignment: CDR1 SGHDT and CDR2 YYEEEE. For the CDR3, the DNA is TGTGCCAGCAGCTCCGGGACAGGGTACGAGACCCAGTACTTC. It codes for CASSSGTGYETQYF.

The chain carries TRBV20-1 and TRBJ2-3; D is possibly TRBD1 or TRBD2 (5 bases each). The V gene lost 1 base and the J gene lost 3 bases, with 11 bases spanning the gap. Germline loops: CDR1 DFQATT, CDR2 SNEGSKA (reference sequence). The CDR3 has 14 residues. In DNA, the CDR3 is TGCAGTGCTAGAGCTTTCGAGGGGACAGATACGCAGTATTTT. This encodes CSARAFEGTDTQYF.

V and J are TRBV7-9 and TRBJ2-7, with 9 nucleotides matching TRBD2. There are 17 residues in the CDR3. V lost 5 bases and J lost 6; bases outside the gene matches: 17. Germline CDR1 and CDR2: SEHNR and FQNEAQ (reference sequence). The CDR3 loop reads CASSRTGLAGMYGEQYF. CDR3 nucleotides: TGTGCCAGCAGCCGAACGGGGCTAGCGGGAATGTATGGCGAGCAGTACTTC.

This clonotype was detected many times. The chain links TRBV12-3 or TRBV12-4 to TRBJ2-2; TRBD2 matches 10 bases. V dropped 2 bases and J dropped 1; count of bases not matched to a gene: 10. The CDR3 totals 19 residues. DNA for the CDR3: TGTGCCAGCAGTTTATATTGGCTAGCGGGAGTTCTGAACACCGGGGAGCTGTTTTTT. Translating gives CASSLYWLAGVLNTGELFF.

This clonotype was counted ten times or more. This chain uses TRBV20-1 with TRBJ2-7; D call uncertain. Germline V gene data show CDR1 as DFQATT and CDR2 as SNEGSKA (reference sequence). V lost 2 bases, J lost 3 bases, and 5 bases lay in between. CDR3 length: 11 residues. This CDR3 is CSARIIYEQYF. CDR3 nucleotide sequence: TGCAGTGCTAGAATTATCTACGAGCAGTACTTC.

In this sample, this clonotype turned up many times. The gene calls are TRBV5-1 and TRBJ2-2, with 8 positions matching TRBD2. Germline trimming cut 1 base from V and 3 bases from J; bases unmatched to any gene: 8. This CDR3 spans 17 amino acids. Germline assignment: CDR1 SGHRS and CDR2 YFSETQ. The chain's CDR3 is CASSLSAWRGDTGELFF. As DNA, the CDR3 is TGCGCCAGCAGCTTGTCCGCATGGCGGGGGGACACCGGGGAGCTGTTTTTT.

With regard to this clonotype: A much larger clone lies one base from this, so it may be a read error. This CDR3 reads CSARGYATSEQFF. In nucleotides, the CDR3 is TGCAGTGCCCGCGGGTACGCAACCAGTGAGCAGTTCTTC. This rearrangement joins TRBV29-1 to TRBJ2-1; maybe TRBD2 (5 bases). The germline CDR1 and CDR2 sequences are SQVTM and ANQGSEA. This CDR3 is built from 13 residues.

Ten or more counts support this clonotype. The CDR3 coding sequence is TGTGCCAGCAGGGGACTAGCGGGGACCGCGAACACCGGGGAGCTGTTTTTT. Encoded protein: CASRGLAGTANTGELFF. This sequence joins TRBV6-6 and TRBJ2-2; 13 positions agree with TRBD2. V shed 6 bases and J 0 bases; nucleotides not matched to a gene: 4. The CDR3 spans 17 residues. Germline CDR1 is MNHNY and CDR2 is SVGAGI (reference sequence).

The table lists this clonotype with many counts. The V call is TRBV29-1, the J call TRBJ2-1, with TRBD2 matching 10 bases. This CDR3 is built from 14 residues. After removal of 7 bases from V and 7 bases from J, the junction contained 10 bases not matched to a gene. Germline assignment: CDR1 SQVTM and CDR2 ANQGSEA. In nucleotides, the CDR3 is TGCAGCGCAGACGGACTAGCGGAGGGGAATGAGCAGTTCTTC. This codes for CSADGLAEGNEQFF.

In regard to this clonotype: A read error is possible here, since a much larger clone lies one base away. The rearrangement joins TRBV4-3 to TRBJ2-7; D is uncertain. The CDR3 runs 15 residues. V lost 0 bases to trimming and J lost 3 bases, with 12 bases between them. In germline, CDR1 is LGHNA, CDR2 YSLEER. CDR3 in DNA: TGCGCCAGCAGCCAAGATCTATCACCGAGCTACGAGCAGTACTTC. Its protein is CASSQDLSPSYEQYF.

In its sample, this clonotype was seen many times. The V gene is TRBV7-9, the J gene TRBJ1-1; D unclear. The germline V and J ends were trimmed by 5 bases and 3 bases, with 4 bases remaining between them. CDR1 is SEHNR and CDR2 is FQNEAQ in the germline V gene (reference sequence). The CDR3 covers 11 residues. The CDR3 nucleotides read TGTGCCAGCAGCGCCTACACTGAAGCTTTCTTT. The encoded protein is CASSAYTEAFF.

The rearrangement links TRBV27 to TRBJ2-5; D is unclear. The ends were cut back, 0 bases at V and 5 bases at J, with 4 bases in the middle. There are 12 residues in the CDR3. The germline gives CDR1 MNHEY, CDR2 SMNVEV (reference sequence). The CDR3 loop is CASSLSDETQYF. CDR3 DNA: TGTGCCAGCAGTTTATCTGATGAGACCCAGTACTTC.

This clonotype was recorded many times. This chain uses TRBV9 with TRBJ2-2; 9 nucleotides agree with TRBD1. CDR3 length: 15 amino acids. Germline CDR1 SGDLS, CDR2 YYNGEE. With V trimmed by 0 bases and J by 7 bases, 4 bases remained unmatched. In DNA form, the CDR3 reads TGTGCCAGCAGCGTAGATGGACAGGGGAGCGGGGAGCTGTTTTTT. It yields the protein CASSVDGQGSGELFF.